Following are 25 T cell receptor beta chains from one sample sequenced in a study of CD8+CD57+ T cells in acquired aplastic anemia. Patients sequenced had flow cytometry evidence of CD8+CD57+ cell expansion. Investigators profiled TCR beta VDJ and CDR3 from genomic DNA template. TCRdb re-called the reads with MiXCR, one entry per CDR3 protein. The repertoire holds 80,000 to 100,000 distinct CDR3 sequences, with around 70% as singletons. Sequencing input: sorted CD4+, CD8+, or CD8+CD57+ T cells (not recorded which) from PBMCs. These receptors were collected from a human donor with aplastic anemia.

V usage is TRBV20-1 and J usage is TRBJ2-5; no reliable D call. CDR1 and CDR2 (germline): DFQATT, SNEGSKA (reference sequence). The CDR3 consists of 11 residues. The V and J ends lost 6 bases and 5 bases respectively, with 10 bases between them. The CDR3 region is CSAYLRETQYF. CDR3 nucleotide sequence: TGCAGTGCCTACCTCAGGGAGACCCAGTACTTC.

For the CDR3, the DNA is TGTGCCAGCAGTGGGACTAGCGGGGGGTTTGAGCAGTTCTTC. It specifies CASSGTSGGFEQFF. The chain is built from TRBV2 and TRBJ2-1, with 14 nucleotides matching TRBD2. The J segment lost 9 bases and the V segment lost 4 bases, leaving 2 bases of the junction unmatched. CDR3 length: 14 residues. Per the germline V gene, CDR1 is SNHLY and CDR2 is FYNNEI.

The chain joins TRBV4-2 to TRBJ1-5; D possibly corresponds to TRBD1 (5 bases). V was pared by 0 bases and J by 8 bases, with 17 bases between. Per germline, CDR1 LGHNA and CDR2 YNFKEQ. This CDR3 is 16 amino acids long. In DNA form, the CDR3 reads TGTGCCAGCAGCCAAGATGGAGGGGAAGGGTATAAGCCCCAGCATTTT. Its protein is CASSQDGGEGYKPQHF.

This clonotype was picked up many times. The DNA for the CDR3 is TGTGCCAGCAGCTGGAGAATTAGCGGGGGGAACACCGGGGAGCTGTTTTTT. Its translation is CASSWRISGGNTGELFF. This chain links TRBV7-8 with TRBJ2-2; 9 positions agree with TRBD2. The ends lost 4 bases at V and 1 base at J; junction bases unmatched: 7. Germline assignment: CDR1 SGHVS and CDR2 FQNEAQ. The CDR3 is 17 residues long.

The DNA of the CDR3 is TGTGCCAGCAGCTGGACATGGGGAAGGAACACTGAAGCTTTCTTT. This codes for CASSWTWGRNTEAFF. This sequence joins TRBV7-4 and TRBJ1-1; D perhaps matches TRBD1 (5 bases). This CDR3 is 15 amino acids long. Germline CDR1 SGHVT, CDR2 SQSDAQ. V lost 4 bases and J lost 1, with 13 bases in between.

Only a few counts were recorded for this clonotype. The chain has TRBV9 and TRBJ2-7, with TRBD2 matching over 7 bases. The CDR3 is 15 amino acids. CDR1 and CDR2 from the germline V gene are SGDLS and YYNGEE. V lost 3 bases and J lost 0; bases outside the gene matches: 6. CDR3 residues: CASSAAGLDSYEQYF. The CDR3 region has the DNA TGTGCCAGCAGCGCAGCGGGACTCGACTCCTACGAGCAGTACTTC.

The chain couples TRBV19 to TRBJ2-7; 9 nucleotides align to TRBD1. Germline V gene sequence: CDR1 LNHDA, CDR2 SQIVND (reference sequence). The CDR3 runs 14 residues. Trimming removed 4 bases from V and 7 bases from J; junction bases left unmatched: 8. Here the CDR3 DNA reads TGTGCCAGTAGTAGATCAGGGACAGGGACGGAGCAGTACTTC. Encoded protein: CASSRSGTGTEQYF.

This clonotype was observed a few times. This sequence joins TRBV20-1 and TRBJ1-5; D uncertain. V was shortened by 6 bases and J by 4 bases, with 16 bases between the two germline ends. This CDR3 spans 14 amino acids. Germline-derived CDR1 and CDR2 are DFQATT and SNEGSKA (reference sequence). The CDR3 region has the DNA TGCAGTGCCCGTCACGCACTCCCGAATCAGCCCCAGCATTTT. Translation: CSARHALPNQPQHF.

V gene TRBV10-1 combines with J gene TRBJ1-4; 9 bases match TRBD1. CDR3 length: 15 amino acids. CDR1 is WNHNN, CDR2 SYGVQD, per germline (reference sequence). Trimming removed 6 bases from V and 8 bases from J; junction bases left unmatched: 10. This CDR3 is CASRLRDRVEEKLFF. As DNA, the CDR3 is TGCGCCAGCAGACTCCGGGACAGGGTCGAGGAAAAACTGTTTTTT.

The CDR3 nucleotides read TGTGCCACCAGTGACCGGGACAGGGGGCATAACTATGGCTACACCTTC. Residues: CATSDRDRGHNYGYTF. The chain carries TRBV24-1 and TRBJ1-2, with 12 positions matching TRBD1. V was clipped by 4 bases and J by 1 base; unmatched bases: 3. Germline V gene sequence: CDR1 KGHDR, CDR2 SFDVKD. The CDR3 contains 16 residues.

This clonotype came up once. This sequence joins TRBV7-9 and TRBJ2-7; D is uncertain. In germline, CDR1 is SEHNR, CDR2 FQNEAQ (reference sequence). The CDR3 totals 14 residues. V lost 4 bases and J 6 bases, leaving 16 bases between the germline ends. CDR3 sequence (DNA): TGTGCCAGCAGCTCATCCCCCATGGGTGCCGAGCAGTACTTC. As protein: CASSSSPMGAEQYF.

J is TRBJ2-5 and V is TRBV4-1; TRBD2 matches 7 bases. Per the germline V gene, CDR1 is MGHRA and CDR2 is YSYEKL. Trimming removed 0 bases from V and 1 base from J; junction bases left unmatched: 2. The CDR3 loop spans 15 amino acids. The CDR3 bases are TGCGCCAGCAGCCAAGATTGGGGGGGCCAAGAGACCCAGTACTTC. Translated: CASSQDWGGQETQYF.

The V gene is TRBV20-1, the J gene TRBJ1-1; possible D gene TRBD1, 6 bases. The germline CDR1 and CDR2 sequences are DFQATT and SNEGSKA (reference sequence). Deletions cut 6 bases from V and 4 bases from J, with 18 bases between. The CDR3 totals 14 residues. In DNA, the CDR3 is TGCAGTGCATACCCGGCGGGGGGCATCACTGAAGCTTTCTTT. It is translated as CSAYPAGGITEAFF.

The chain joins TRBV10-3 to TRBJ2-1; TRBD2 aligns across 11 bases. Germline CDR1 reads ENHRY; CDR2 reads SYGVKD. This CDR3 contains 15 residues. V shed 6 bases, J shed 5 bases, and the junction held 6 bases outside the gene matches. This CDR3 is CAISLTSGGNNEQFF. The CDR3 DNA is TGTGCCATCAGCCTAACTAGCGGGGGTAACAATGAGCAGTTCTTC.

This clonotype came up a few times. This chain uses TRBV7-6 with TRBJ2-3; unclear D gene. The V end lost 3 bases, the J end lost 2 bases, and 3 bases lay between the germline ends. CDR3 length: 12 residues. Germline assignment: CDR1 SGHVS and CDR2 FNYEAQ. This CDR3 is CASSFITDTQYF. The CDR3 DNA reads TGTGCCAGCAGCTTCATCACAGATACGCAGTATTTT.

The chain couples TRBV7-8 to TRBJ2-7; 8 positions match TRBD1. The V segment lost 6 bases and the J segment 2 bases; nucleotides outside the gene matches: 6. Germline CDR1 and CDR2: SGHVS and FQNEAQ. The CDR3 has 14 amino acids. DNA of the CDR3: TGTGCCAGCAGTGGACAGGGCGTCGCCTACGAGCAGTACTTC. As protein: CASSGQGVAYEQYF.

The V and J genes are TRBV6-4 and TRBJ2-7; unclear D gene. The V gene's germline CDR1 is MRHNA and CDR2 SNTAGT. Trimming cost V 5 bases and J 11 bases, with 10 bases left between them. This CDR3 spans 10 amino acids. CDR3 nucleotide sequence: TGTGCCAGCAGTATCTGTAAGGAGTACTTC. Its translation: CASSICKEYF.

The chain links TRBV5-1 to TRBJ2-7; the D gene is possibly TRBD2 (6 bases). The CDR3 is 15 residues long. CDR1 is SGHRS and CDR2 is YFSETQ in the germline V gene. Trimming took off 2 bases at V and 3 bases at J, with 15 bases between the two ends. The CDR3 DNA reads as TGCGCCAGCAGCTTAACGAGCGGGCCGATCTACGAGCAGTACTTC. Its translation: CASSLTSGPIYEQYF.

This clonotype appeared a single time. The chain recombines TRBV7-2 with TRBJ2-7; D is possibly TRBD1 or TRBD2 (6 bases each). The germline V gene has CDR1 SGHTA and CDR2 FQGNSA. The CDR3 has 15 amino acids. Trimming removed 1 base from V and 4 bases from J, with 14 bases in between. CDR3 region: CASSLVGGAGYEQYF. In DNA form, the CDR3 reads TGTGCCAGCAGCTTAGTCGGGGGCGCGGGGTACGAGCAGTACTTC.

The V call is TRBV11-2, the J call TRBJ2-4, with TRBD2 matching over 9 bases. The CDR3 is 17 amino acids. V was pared by 0 bases and J by 6 bases, with 9 bases of the junction left unmatched. CDR1 and CDR2 from the germline V gene are SGHAT and FQNNGV. This CDR3 reads CASSLEVAGGPRNIQYF. CDR3 DNA sequence: TGTGCCAGCAGCTTAGAGGTTGCGGGGGGGCCTCGAAACATTCAGTACTTC.

V is TRBV9 and J is TRBJ2-5; 10 bases are a match to TRBD2. After removal of 4 bases from V and 1 base from J, the junction contained 4 bases not matched to a gene. This CDR3 region has 15 residues. Germline V gene lookup returns CDR1 SGDLS and CDR2 YYNGEE. In DNA form, the CDR3 reads TGTGCCAGCAGCCCTAGCGGGGGAATCCAAGAGACCCAGTACTTC. It translates to CASSPSGGIQETQYF. The complete variable domain, with remaining parts taken from reference TRBV9 and TRBJ2-5, reads DSGVTQTPKHLITATGQRVTLRCSPRSGDLSVYWYQQSLDQGLQFLIQYYNGEERAKGNILERFSAQQFPDLHSELNLSSLELGDSALYFCASSPSGGIQETQYFGPGTRLLVL.

This clonotype occurred once. The CDR3 loop is CASSLGTSVEQFF. The CDR3 DNA follows: TGTGCCAGCAGCTTGGGAACTAGCGTAGAGCAGTTCTTC. The rearrangement joins TRBV7-6 to TRBJ2-1; 7 bases are a match to TRBD2. Germline V gene sequence: CDR1 SGHVS, CDR2 FNYEAQ. This CDR3 spans 13 amino acids. V gave up 3 bases and J gave up 10 bases; unmatched junction bases: 6.

This clonotype was detected ten times or more. The chain joins TRBV6-1 to TRBJ2-1, with D perhaps TRBD1 (6 bases). The CDR3 consists of 14 residues. V lost 8 bases, J lost 3 bases, and 14 bases lay in between. CDR1 and CDR2 from the germline V gene are MNHNS and SASEGT. The CDR3 sequence is CASVPGDNYNEQFF. The CDR3 DNA reads TGTGCCAGCGTCCCAGGGGACAACTACAATGAGCAGTTCTTC.

This clonotype turned up a few times. The chain carries TRBV29-1 and TRBJ2-2, with TRBD2 matching over 9 bases. Trimming took 5 bases from V and 1 from J; bases not matched to a gene: 5. The CDR3 is made up of 15 amino acids. The germline gives CDR1 SQVTM, CDR2 ANQGSEA. The CDR3 sequence: CSVPTTSGNTGELFF. The CDR3 DNA is TGCAGCGTTCCCACGACTAGCGGGAACACCGGGGAGCTGTTTTTT.

V and J are TRBV5-1 and TRBJ1-1; 7 bases are a match to TRBD1. CDR1 SGHRS and CDR2 YFSETQ come from the germline V gene. With V trimmed by 7 bases and J by 7 bases, 16 bases remained unmatched. The CDR3 consists of 15 residues. The CDR3 sequence: CASSGGSPLEGEAFF. DNA for the CDR3: TGCGCCAGCTCAGGGGGGAGCCCTCTTGAGGGTGAAGCTTTCTTT.